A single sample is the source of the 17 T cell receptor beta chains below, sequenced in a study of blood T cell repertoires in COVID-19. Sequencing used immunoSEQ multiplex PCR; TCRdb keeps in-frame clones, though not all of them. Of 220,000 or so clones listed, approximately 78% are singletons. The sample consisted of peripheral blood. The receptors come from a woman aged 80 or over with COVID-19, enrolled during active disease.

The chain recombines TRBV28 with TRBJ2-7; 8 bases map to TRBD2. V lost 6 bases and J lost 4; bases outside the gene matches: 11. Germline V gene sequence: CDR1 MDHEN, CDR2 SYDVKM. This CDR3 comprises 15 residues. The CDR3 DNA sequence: TGTGCCAGCAGCTTGACGTCCGGGAGGGATTACGAGCAGTACTTC. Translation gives CASSLTSGRDYEQYF.

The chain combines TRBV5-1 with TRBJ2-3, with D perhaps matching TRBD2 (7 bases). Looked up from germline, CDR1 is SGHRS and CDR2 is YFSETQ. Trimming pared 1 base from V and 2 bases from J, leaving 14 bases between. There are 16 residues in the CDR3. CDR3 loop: CASSLSGGPNTDTQYF. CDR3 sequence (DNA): TGCGCCAGCAGCTTGTCGGGGGGCCCGAACACAGATACGCAGTATTTT.

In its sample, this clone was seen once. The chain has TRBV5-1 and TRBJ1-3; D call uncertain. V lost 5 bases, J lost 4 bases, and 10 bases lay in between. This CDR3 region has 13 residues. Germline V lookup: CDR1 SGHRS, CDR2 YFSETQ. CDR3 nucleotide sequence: TGCGCCAGCAGACCTGAACTGGGAAACACCATATATTTT. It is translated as CASRPELGNTIYF.

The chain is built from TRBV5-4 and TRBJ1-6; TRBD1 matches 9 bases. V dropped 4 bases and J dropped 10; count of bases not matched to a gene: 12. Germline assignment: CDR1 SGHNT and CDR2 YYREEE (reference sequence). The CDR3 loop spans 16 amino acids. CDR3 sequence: CASSRTGGAGESPLHF. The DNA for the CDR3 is TGTGCCAGCAGCCGCACAGGGGGCGCGGGGGAATCACCCCTCCACTTT.

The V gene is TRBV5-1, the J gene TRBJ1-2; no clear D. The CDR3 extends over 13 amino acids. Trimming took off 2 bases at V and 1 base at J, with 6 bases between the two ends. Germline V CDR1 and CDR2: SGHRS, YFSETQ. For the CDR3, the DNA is TGCGCCAGCAGCTTCGGGTTTAACTATGGCTACACCTTC. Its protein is CASSFGFNYGYTF.

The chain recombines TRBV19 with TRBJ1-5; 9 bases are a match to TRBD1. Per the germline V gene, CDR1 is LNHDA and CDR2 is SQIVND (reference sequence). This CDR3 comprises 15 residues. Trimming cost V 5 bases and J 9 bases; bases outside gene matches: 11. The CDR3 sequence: CASSPGGTGYTPQHF. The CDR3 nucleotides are TGTGCCAGTAGTCCGGGGGGGACAGGGTATACGCCCCAGCATTTT.

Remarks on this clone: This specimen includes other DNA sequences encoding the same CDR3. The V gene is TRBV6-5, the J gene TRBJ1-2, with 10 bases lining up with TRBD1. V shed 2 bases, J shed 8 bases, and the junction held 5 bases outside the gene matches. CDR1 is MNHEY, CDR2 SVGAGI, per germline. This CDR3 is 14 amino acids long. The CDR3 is CASSYTGTGAGYTF. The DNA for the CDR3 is TGTGCCAGCAGTTACACCGGGACAGGGGCGGGCTACACCTTC.

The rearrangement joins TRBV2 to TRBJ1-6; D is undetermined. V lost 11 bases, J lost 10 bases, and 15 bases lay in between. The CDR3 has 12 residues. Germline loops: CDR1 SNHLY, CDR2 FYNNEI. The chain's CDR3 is CASGSTESPLHF. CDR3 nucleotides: TGTGCCTCCGGGAGCACAGAGTCACCCCTCCACTTT.

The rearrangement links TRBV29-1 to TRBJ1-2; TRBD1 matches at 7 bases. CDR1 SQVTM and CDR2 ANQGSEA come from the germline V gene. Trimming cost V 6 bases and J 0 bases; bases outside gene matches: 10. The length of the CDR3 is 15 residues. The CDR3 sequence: CSVTGQDFTNYGYTF. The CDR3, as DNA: TGCAGCGTCACCGGACAGGATTTTACTAACTATGGCTACACCTTC.

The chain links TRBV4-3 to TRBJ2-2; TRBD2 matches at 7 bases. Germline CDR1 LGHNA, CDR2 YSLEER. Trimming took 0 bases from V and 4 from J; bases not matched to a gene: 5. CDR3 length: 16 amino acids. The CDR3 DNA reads TGCGCCAGCAGCCAAGATCGGACGGGAGGCACCGGGGAGCTGTTTTTT. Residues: CASSQDRTGGTGELFF.

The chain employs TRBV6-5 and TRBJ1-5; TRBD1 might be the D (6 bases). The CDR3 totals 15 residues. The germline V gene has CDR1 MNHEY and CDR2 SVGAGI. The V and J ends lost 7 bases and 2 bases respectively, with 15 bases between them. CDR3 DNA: TGTGCCAGCAAGAAACAGGGTGGAGGCAATCAGCCCCAGCATTTT. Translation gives CASKKQGGGNQPQHF.

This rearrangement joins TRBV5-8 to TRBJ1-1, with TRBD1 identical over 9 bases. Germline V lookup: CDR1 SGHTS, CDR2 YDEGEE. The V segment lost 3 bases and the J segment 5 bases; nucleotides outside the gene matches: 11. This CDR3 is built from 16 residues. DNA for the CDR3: TGTGCCAGCAGCTCTGGAGTCGGGACAGGGACTACTGAAGCTTTCTTT. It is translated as CASSSGVGTGTTEAFF.

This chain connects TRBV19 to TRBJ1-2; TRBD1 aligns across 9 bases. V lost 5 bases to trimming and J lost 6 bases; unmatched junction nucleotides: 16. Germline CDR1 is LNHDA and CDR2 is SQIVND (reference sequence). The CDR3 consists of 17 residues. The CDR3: CASSRTTTGGRDHGYTF. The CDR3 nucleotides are TGTGCCAGTAGTCGCACTACCACAGGGGGCCGAGATCATGGCTACACCTTC.

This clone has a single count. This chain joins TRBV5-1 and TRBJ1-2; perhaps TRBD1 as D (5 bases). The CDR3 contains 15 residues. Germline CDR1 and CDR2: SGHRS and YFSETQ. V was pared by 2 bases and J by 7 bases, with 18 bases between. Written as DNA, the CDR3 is TGCGCCAGCAGCTTCGGGTCGGGCAGGGAAGGTGGCTACACCTTC. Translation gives CASSFGSGREGGYTF.

CDR3 residues: CASSRTGNTEAFF. The CDR3 coding sequence is TGTGCCAGCAGCCGTACAGGGAACACTGAAGCTTTCTTT. The chain uses TRBV11-2 and TRBJ1-1; TRBD1 might be the D (5 bases). This CDR3 has 13 residues. The V end lost 5 bases, the J end lost 1 base, and 8 bases lay between the germline ends. The germline V gene has CDR1 SGHAT and CDR2 FQNNGV.

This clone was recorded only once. The CDR3 region has the DNA TGCGCCAGCAGCTTACCCAAGTCCGGGACATTGAACACTGAAGCTTTCTTT. The encoded protein is CASSLPKSGTLNTEAFF. This chain connects TRBV5-1 to TRBJ1-1; D may be TRBD1 (6 bases). Germline V lookup: CDR1 SGHRS, CDR2 YFSETQ. Trimming pared 2 bases from V and 0 bases from J, leaving 17 bases between. CDR3 length: 17 residues.

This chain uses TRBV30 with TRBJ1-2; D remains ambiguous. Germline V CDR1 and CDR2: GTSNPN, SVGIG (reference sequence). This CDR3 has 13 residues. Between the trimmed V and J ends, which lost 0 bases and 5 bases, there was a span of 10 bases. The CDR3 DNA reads TGTGCCTGGAGTGTCAGTCGGAGTTATGGCTACACCTTC. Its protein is CAWSVSRSYGYTF.